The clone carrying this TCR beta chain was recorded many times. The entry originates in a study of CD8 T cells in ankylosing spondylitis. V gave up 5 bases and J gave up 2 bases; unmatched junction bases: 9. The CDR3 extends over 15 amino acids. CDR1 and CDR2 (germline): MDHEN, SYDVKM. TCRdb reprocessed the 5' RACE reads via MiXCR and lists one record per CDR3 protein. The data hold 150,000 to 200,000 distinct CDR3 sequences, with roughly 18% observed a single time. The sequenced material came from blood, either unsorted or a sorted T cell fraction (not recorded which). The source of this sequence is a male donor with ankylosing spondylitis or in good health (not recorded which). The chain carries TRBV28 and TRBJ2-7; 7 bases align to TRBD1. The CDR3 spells CASSGTVPFTYEQYF. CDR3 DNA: TGTGCCAGCAGTGGGACAGTCCCCTTTACCTACGAGCAGTACTTC.